These T cell receptor beta chains were read from a single sample in a study of shared clonotypes between healthy human individuals. Repertoires were generated with immunoSEQ multiplex PCR, while TCRdb's copy carries only in-frame clones and drops some. The sample contains 450,000 to 500,000 clones, roughly 80% of which appear only once. Sequencing was carried out using PBMCs. These receptors all come from a woman aged 40 to 50 in good health. Some clones in this sample may be carry-over from other donors' samples. CDR3s include the opening cysteine and the closing phenylalanine or tryptophan. Fields, in order: V gene, D gene, J gene, clone size, CDR3 DNA, CDR3 protein. D genes are given only for firm matches. Expanded clones are given a class, and other clones once, few, many or no size at all.

V gene: TRBV5-4
D gene: NA
J gene: TRBJ2-7
clone size: NA
CDR3 DNA: TGTGCCAGCAGCTCCCAGGACACCGCCTACGAGCAGTACTTC
CDR3 protein: CASSSQDTAYEQYF

V gene: TRBV27
D gene: NA
J gene: TRBJ1-1
clone size: NA
CDR3 DNA: TGTGCCAGCAGTTTTAGGTTGAACACTGAAGCTTTCTTT
CDR3 protein: CASSFRLNTEAFF

V gene: TRBV4-2
D gene: TRBD2
J gene: TRBJ2-7
clone size: NA
CDR3 DNA: TGTGCCAGCAGCCAAGAGCCTCGGGGGAGCGGGATCTCCTACGAGCAGTACTTC
CDR3 protein: CASSQEPRGSGISYEQYF

V gene: TRBV28
D gene: NA
J gene: TRBJ2-4
clone size: NA
CDR3 DNA: TGTGCCAGCAGCCGCAGGGAACTAGCCAAAAACATTCAGTACTTC
CDR3 protein: CASSRRELAKNIQYF

V gene: TRBV19
D gene: NA
J gene: TRBJ1-5
clone size: NA
CDR3 DNA: TGTGCCAGTACGAGGGCCGTCAGCAATCAGCCCCAGCATTTT
CDR3 protein: CASTRAVSNQPQHF

V gene: TRBV11-2
D gene: NA
J gene: TRBJ2-2
clone size: NA
CDR3 DNA: TGTGCCAGCAGCTGGGCCAGGAAATCTCCGAACACCGGGGAGCTGTTTTTT
CDR3 protein: CASSWARKSPNTGELFF

V gene: TRBV19
D gene: TRBD1
J gene: TRBJ2-2
clone size: once
CDR3 DNA: TGTGCCAGTAGTGGGCCCGGGACAGGCGGTACCGGGGAGCTGTTTTTT
CDR3 protein: CASSGPGTGGTGELFF

V gene: TRBV5-1
D gene: TRBD1
J gene: TRBJ2-7
clone size: NA
CDR3 DNA: TGCGCCAGCAGGAGGGAAGGGACAGTTACCTACGAGCAGTACTTC
CDR3 protein: CASRREGTVTYEQYF

V gene: TRBV6-1
D gene: TRBD1
J gene: TRBJ2-7
clone size: NA
CDR3 DNA: TGTGCCAGCAGCACAGACAGGGACGACGAGCAGTACTTC
CDR3 protein: CASSTDRDDEQYF

V gene: TRBV2
D gene: TRBD2
J gene: TRBJ2-5
clone size: NA
CDR3 DNA: TGTGCCAGCAGTGGCGGACTAGGGTTAGAGACCCAGTACTTC
CDR3 protein: CASSGGLGLETQYF

V gene: TRBV5-6
D gene: NA
J gene: TRBJ1-4
clone size: NA
CDR3 DNA: TGTGCCAGCAGCCCAATCGGGCAGGGCCCTGAAAAACTGTTTTTT
CDR3 protein: CASSPIGQGPEKLFF

V gene: TRBV11-2
D gene: TRBD1
J gene: TRBJ2-7
clone size: NA
CDR3 DNA: TGTGCCAGCAGCATCGGACAGGGGGCTTTCTACGAGCAGTACTTC
CDR3 protein: CASSIGQGAFYEQYF

V gene: TRBV7-2
D gene: NA
J gene: TRBJ1-5
clone size: few
CDR3 DNA: TGTGCCACAGGGTACGGCAATCAGCCCCAGCATTTT
CDR3 protein: CATGYGNQPQHF

V gene: TRBV5-1
D gene: TRBD2
J gene: TRBJ2-5
clone size: NA
CDR3 DNA: TGCGCCAGCAGCTTGGGGGTAGCGGGATTCCAAGAGACCCAGTACTTC
CDR3 protein: CASSLGVAGFQETQYF

V gene: TRBV10-1
D gene: NA
J gene: TRBJ2-7
clone size: NA
CDR3 DNA: TGCGCCAGCAGTGAGTCCTACGAGCAGTACTTC
CDR3 protein: CASSESYEQYF

V gene: TRBV5-1
D gene: NA
J gene: TRBJ1-3
clone size: NA
CDR3 DNA: TGCGCCAGCAGCTACGGTTTCAGAGGAAACACCATATATTTT
CDR3 protein: CASSYGFRGNTIYF